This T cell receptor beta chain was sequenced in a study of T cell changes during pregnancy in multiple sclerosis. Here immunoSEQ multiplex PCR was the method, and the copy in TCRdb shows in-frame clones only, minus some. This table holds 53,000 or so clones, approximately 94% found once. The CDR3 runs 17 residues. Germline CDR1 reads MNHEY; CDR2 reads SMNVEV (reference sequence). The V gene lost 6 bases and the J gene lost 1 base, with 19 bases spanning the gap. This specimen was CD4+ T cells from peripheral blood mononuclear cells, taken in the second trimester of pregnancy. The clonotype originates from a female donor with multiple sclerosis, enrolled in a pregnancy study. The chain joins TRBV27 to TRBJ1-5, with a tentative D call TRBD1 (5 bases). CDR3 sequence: CASRPFRDSRSNQPQHF. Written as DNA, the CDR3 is TGTGCCAGCAGGCCATTCCGGGACTCTCGGAGCAATCAGCCCCAGCATTTT.